Here is one TCR beta chain with its context. Its specificity is unknown. This CDR3 fails to terminate in the conserved phenylalanine or tryptophan, so it likely reflects a read error. These data are taken from a study of tumor-infiltrating lymphocytes in primary liver carcinoma. Trimming removed 5 bases from V and 7 bases from J, with 8 bases in between. The CDR3 spans 12 residues. From roughly 0.45 ug total RNA, TCR beta cDNA was generated with a primer in the constant region. Libraries for TCR beta were built through three nested multiplex PCR rounds, which together made up a slightly modified ARM-PCR procedure. Both of the initial two PCR rounds ran for 10 cycles and employed TRBV1-TRBV30 forward primers alongside a C-beta reverse primer. A single record per CDR3 protein comes from TCRdb applying MiXCR to the multiplex PCR reads. The table includes 320,000 or so distinct CDR3 sequences, less than 75% detected once.

Germline DNA was also extracted, while the blood RNA originated from unsorted whole blood. Findings of the study overall: Tumor region pairs outstripped tumor-adjacent and tumor-blood pairs in overlap.

Sequencing was done on a sample of peripheral blood. The chain is built from TRBV12-3 or TRBV12-4 and TRBJ2-2, with D maybe TRBD1 (6 bases). The origin of this receptor is a middle-aged man with primary liver carcinoma and hepatitis B virus infection. The CDR3 here is CASSGDNGELFC. The CDR3 DNA sequence: TGTGCCAGCAGTGGGGACAACGGGGAGCTGTTTTGT.